This T cell receptor (beta chain) was obtained from a study of identical twins. The donor group consisted entirely of healthy Caucasians. In germline, CDR1 is LGHDT, CDR2 YNNKEL (reference sequence). The V and J ends lost 3 bases and 5 bases, in that order; junction bases with no gene match: 4. The CDR3 is made up of 14 amino acids. Carrying unique molecular identifiers, the cDNA also gained a universal primer site through template switching. TCRdb independently ran MiXCR on the 5' RACE reads; one entry per CDR3 protein. This sample carries hundreds of thousands of distinct CDR3 sequences, 8.6% of them seen once, and the ten largest clones take roughly 0.9%. The study, taken as a whole, reports: Models underpredicted monozygotic twin sharing of out-of-frame TCR alpha.

This clonotype has a count of ten or more. Antigen unknown. These records were also assigned to another study, of yellow fever vaccine responses in identical twins. That publication notes: Reports say the vaccine T cell response in twins looked partly convergent and partly personalized.

The receptor comes from a woman between 18 and 29 years old in good health. Source material: PBMCs. This chain joins TRBV3-1 and TRBJ1-1, with TRBD1 identical over 9 bases. The CDR3 reads CASSQAGQGTEAFF. CDR3 in DNA: TGTGCCAGCAGCCAGGCGGGACAGGGAACTGAAGCTTTCTTT.